Described below is a single T cell receptor (beta chain) sequence and its context. The antigen is unknown. The CDR3 runs 18 residues. Germline V gene data show CDR1 as SGHAT and CDR2 as FQNNGV. Losses at the gene ends were 1 base for V and 5 bases for J; bases not matched to a gene: 14. The authors split each subset's genomic DNA evenly across several immunoSEQ plates. Measured with immunoSEQ multiplex PCR; TCRdb has only the in-frame clones, and not every one. The sample shows a few hundred thousand clones, around 70% of them seen only once. The sample comes from a study of shared clonotypes between healthy human individuals. Study context: Per donor, three plates held CD4 naive cells, three held CD4 memory, two held CD8 naive and one held CD8 memory. Study-wide results and limits: It was the non-shared clonotypes that had lower generation probabilities than clonotypes shared by all four donors.

The sequenced sample consisted of memory CD4+ T cells sorted from blood. The sample's subset: CD45RA-negative fraction. This chain links TRBV11-2 with TRBJ2-1; 7 bases are shared with TRBD2. The source of this sequence is a man aged 25-40 years in good health. The CDR3 coding sequence is TGTGCCAGCAGCTTAGCCGTCCGAGGAGCGGGAATCCACAATGAGCAGTTCTTC. Translated, it gives CASSLAVRGAGIHNEQFF.